These 5 T cell receptor beta chains share one sample of origin, sequenced in a study of naive and memory T cell subsets. Both TRBC1 and TRBC2 were covered by a beta constant-region primer of two equimolar oligonucleotides. TCRdb itself ran the UMI-ligation and nested PCR reads through MiXCR, one entry per CDR3 protein. The data show under 40,000 distinct CDR3 sequences, 13% seen once. Input material: effector memory CD4+ T cells from blood. The subset here: effector memory, CD45RA- CD27-. The receptor source for this set is a human donor in good health.

The V call is TRBV5-1, the J call TRBJ1-1; D is perhaps TRBD1 (6 bases). Trimming left V 4 bases short and J 0 bases short, with 13 bases between. There are 15 residues in the CDR3. Germline V gene data show CDR1 as SGHRS and CDR2 as YFSETQ. In DNA, the CDR3 is TGCGCCAGCAGCAGGGAGGGGGTCCTGAACACTGAAGCTTTCTTT. It translates to CASSREGVLNTEAFF.

This clonotype occurred many times. This chain connects TRBV5-4 to TRBJ2-2, with 11 bases aligning to TRBD1. The CDR3 sequence is 15 residues long. Germline-derived CDR1 and CDR2 are SGHNT and YYREEE (reference sequence). J gave up 3 bases and V 4 bases, and 2 bases lay outside the gene matches. CDR3 DNA sequence: TGTGCCAGCAGCCCGGGACAGGGGGACACCGGGGAGCTGTTTTTT. Translation gives CASSPGQGDTGELFF. The variable domain in full, with the rest retrieved from reference TRBV5-4 and TRBJ2-2, is ETGVTQSPTHLIKTRGQQVTLRCSSQSGHNTVSWYQQALGQGPQFIFQYYREEENGRGNFPPRFSGLQFPNYSSELNVNALELDDSALYLCASSPGQGDTGELFFGEGSRLTVL.

This clonotype is medium-sized by share. The chain couples TRBV6-6 to TRBJ1-6; D not certain. V lost 2 bases to trimming and J lost 8 bases, with 10 bases between them. This CDR3 comprises 14 residues. Germline V CDR1 and CDR2: MNHNY, SVGAGI (reference sequence). The CDR3 DNA sequence: TGTGCCAGCAGTTACGTAGTTGGGGATTCACCCCTCCACTTT. Translated: CASSYVVGDSPLHF.

J is TRBJ1-4 and V is TRBV20-1, with D perhaps TRBD1 (5 bases). The CDR3 extends over 15 amino acids. V dropped 0 bases and J dropped 10 bases, with 18 bases sitting between them. Per germline, CDR1 DFQATT and CDR2 SNEGSKA (reference sequence). This chain's CDR3 is CSARDPGLGSGKLFF. The CDR3 DNA reads TGCAGTGCTAGAGATCCAGGGCTAGGGTCTGGAAAACTGTTTTTT.

V is TRBV30 and J is TRBJ2-3; no clear D gene. Between the trimmed V and J ends, which lost 2 bases and 6 bases, there was a span of 15 bases. The CDR3 contains 14 residues. Germline V lookup: CDR1 GTSNPN, CDR2 SVGIG (reference sequence). In DNA form, the CDR3 reads TGTGCCTGGAGTTCTCCAACGGGTTCCGATACGCAGTATTTT. The encoded protein is CAWSSPTGSDTQYF.